The clone carrying this T cell receptor (beta chain) was seen more than once but under ten times. As processed by the authors: Reference gene primer amplification gave nucleated cell count estimates. TCRdb's table, derived via immunoSEQ multiplex PCR, lists solely in-frame clones and lacks some. D and trimming come from the DNA, and the V and J calls and clone size come from that table. In the table there are about 270,000 clones, approximately 91% of which are singletons. The sample belongs to a study of blood T cell repertoires in COVID-19. Study background: Nucleic acid was either cDNA or gDNA, and it came from T cells, B-cell-depleted T cells, or PBMCs.

CDR3 length: 13 amino acids. V shed 6 bases and J shed 1 base, with 9 bases lying between them. The germline V gene encodes CDR1 LNHDA and CDR2 SQIVND (reference sequence). The clonotype comes from a man aged 50-60 years with acute or convalescent COVID-19. Specimen: peripheral blood. The V call is TRBV19, the J call TRBJ1-1; D may be TRBD1 (6 bases). The CDR3 region is CASRNRANTEAFF. CDR3 nucleotide sequence: TGTGCCAGTAGGAACAGGGCGAACACTGAAGCTTTCTTT.